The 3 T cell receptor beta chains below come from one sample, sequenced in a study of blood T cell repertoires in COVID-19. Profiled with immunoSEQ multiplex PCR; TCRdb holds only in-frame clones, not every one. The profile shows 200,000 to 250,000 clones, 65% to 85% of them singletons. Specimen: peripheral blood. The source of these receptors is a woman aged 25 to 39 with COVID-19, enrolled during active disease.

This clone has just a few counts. CDR3 bases: TGTGCCTGGAGTGTGGGGACTATGCAAGAGACCCAGTACTTC. This gives the protein CAWSVGTMQETQYF. The rearrangement uses TRBV30 and TRBJ2-5; 7 bases map to TRBD2. Germline CDR1 is GTSNPN and CDR2 is SVGIG (reference sequence). The V segment lost 0 bases and the J segment 2 bases; nucleotides outside the gene matches: 3. The CDR3 consists of 14 residues. The whole variable domain, filled in from reference TRBV30 and TRBJ2-5, reads SQTIHQWPATLVQPVGSPLSLECTVEGTSNPNLYWYRQAAGRGLQLLFYSVGIGQISSEVPQNLSASRPQDRQFILSSKKLLLSDSGFYLCAWSVGTMQETQYFGPGTRLLVL.

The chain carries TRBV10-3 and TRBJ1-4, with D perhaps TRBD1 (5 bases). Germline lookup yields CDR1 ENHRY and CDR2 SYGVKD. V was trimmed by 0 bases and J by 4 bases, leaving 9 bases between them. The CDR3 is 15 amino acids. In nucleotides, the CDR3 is TGTGCCATCAGTGAGTCGGCGACAGTTAATGAAAAACTGTTTTTT. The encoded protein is CAISESATVNEKLFF.

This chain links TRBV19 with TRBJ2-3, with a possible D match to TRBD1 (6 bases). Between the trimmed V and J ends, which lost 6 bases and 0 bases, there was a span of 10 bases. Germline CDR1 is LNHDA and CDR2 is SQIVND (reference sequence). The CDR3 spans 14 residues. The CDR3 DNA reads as TGTGCCAGTAGGGACAGCCCAAGCACAGATACGCAGTATTTT. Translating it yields CASRDSPSTDTQYF. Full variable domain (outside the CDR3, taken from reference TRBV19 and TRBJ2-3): DGGITQSPKYLFRKEGQNVTLSCEQNLNHDAMYWYRQDPGQGLRLIYYSQIVNDFQKGDIAEGYSVSREKKESFPLTVTSAQKNPTAFYLCASRDSPSTDTQYFGPGTRLTVL.